The next 18 T cell receptor beta chains were all read from a single sample in a study of cytomegalovirus exposure and HLA in healthy donors. Primers: 60 Vbeta forward and 13 Jbeta reverse. Data came from immunoSEQ multiplex PCR; TCRdb stores just in-frame clones and leaves some out. The sample has roughly 200,000 clones; approximately 88% are singletons. Sequences were obtained from PBMCs. Receptors originate from a boy between 2 and 15 years old in good health and CMV-seronegative.

This rearrangement joins TRBV4-1 to TRBJ2-7, with D perhaps matching TRBD1 (6 bases). The CDR3 spans 14 residues. V lost 2 bases to trimming and J lost 3 bases, with 11 bases between them. From germline, CDR1 is MGHRA and CDR2 YSYEKL. The CDR3 coding sequence is TGCGCCAGCAGCCAAAGAGGGGGTGGCTACGAGCAGTACTTC. It yields the protein CASSQRGGGYEQYF.

The chain recombines TRBV7-9 with TRBJ1-1, with D unresolved. This CDR3 spans 16 amino acids. Germline CDR1 and CDR2: SEHNR and FQNEAQ (reference sequence). The V end lost 1 base, the J end lost 7 bases, and 19 bases lay between the germline ends. The CDR3 nucleotides are TGTGCCAGCAGCTTAGTGGAGGCTTGGGTGGCAGTTGAAGCTTTCTTT. This translates into CASSLVEAWVAVEAFF.

The chain is built from TRBV19 and TRBJ1-5, with 7 bases that match TRBD1. The CDR3 runs to 16 residues. CDR1 and CDR2 from the germline V gene are LNHDA and SQIVND (reference sequence). The ends lost 7 bases at V and 3 bases at J; junction bases unmatched: 12. This chain's CDR3 is CASTPPTGTVNQPQHF. In nucleotides, the CDR3 is TGTGCCAGTACCCCCCCAACCGGGACAGTCAATCAGCCCCAGCATTTT.

The gene calls are TRBV2 and TRBJ2-3; D may be TRBD2 (6 bases). The CDR3 covers 14 residues. Trimming stripped 4 bases from V and 5 bases from J, with 13 bases between. Germline V gene sequence: CDR1 SNHLY, CDR2 FYNNEI. CDR3 residues: CASSVAGPGDTQYF. DNA for the CDR3: TGTGCCAGCAGTGTTGCGGGGCCGGGAGATACGCAGTATTTT.

V and J are TRBV12-2 and TRBJ2-7; no DNA check was done on the table's D call, TRBD2. TRBV12-2 is noted as a pseudogene. The CDR3 runs 14 residues. DNA for the CDR3: TGTGCAAGTCGCGCGACTAGCGCCCGCTACGAGCAGTACTTC. Translating gives CASRATSARYEQYF.

The chain recombines TRBV6-1 with TRBJ1-1, with TRBD1 as a possible D gene (6 bases). CDR1 MNHNS and CDR2 SASEGT come from the germline V gene. The V gene lost 3 bases and the J gene lost 0 bases, with 14 bases spanning the gap. The CDR3 contains 16 residues. CDR3 amino acids: CASSDRGQPVNTEAFF. In DNA form, the CDR3 reads TGTGCCAGCAGTGACCGGGGACAACCCGTGAACACTGAAGCTTTCTTT.

The DNA of the CDR3 is TGTGCCAGCAGCCAAGGGGGACAGTACTCCTACGAGCAGTACTTC. Protein product: CASSQGGQYSYEQYF. V is TRBV7-9 and J is TRBJ2-7; 7 bases line up with TRBD1. Trimming cost V 5 bases and J 0 bases; bases outside gene matches: 7. This CDR3 comprises 15 residues. The germline V gene has CDR1 SEHNR and CDR2 FQNEAQ (reference sequence).

The chain carries TRBV5-3 and TRBJ1-2, with D possibly TRBD1 on 6 matching bases. TRBV5-3 is identified as an open reading frame with a role that is uncertain. This CDR3 spans 13 amino acids. With 7 bases removed from V and 6 bases from J, the gap between germline ends came to 16 bases. The CDR3: CARYLQGSNGYTF. The DNA for the CDR3 is TGTGCCAGATACTTACAGGGTTCGAATGGCTACACCTTC.

V and J are TRBV10-3 and TRBJ2-1; 7 bases match TRBD2. Trimming took 7 bases from V and 3 from J; bases not matched to a gene: 12. Germline CDR1 and CDR2: ENHRY and SYGVKD. This CDR3 is built from 16 residues. Here the CDR3 DNA reads TGTGCCATCACCGAAGGGCCTAGCGGTTACTACAATGAGCAGTTCTTC. Translation gives CAITEGPSGYYNEQFF.

This clone was recorded once. The V and J genes are TRBV19 and TRBJ1-2; a possible D gene is TRBD1 (5 bases). V lost 7 bases to trimming and J lost 8 bases, with 26 bases between them. CDR3 length equals 16 residues. Germline V gives CDR1 LNHDA, CDR2 SQIVND (reference sequence). The CDR3 sequence is CASNNRRTGMLGGYTF. The CDR3, as DNA: TGTGCCAGTAATAACAGGAGAACGGGTATGCTGGGAGGCTACACCTTC.

This chain links TRBV30 with TRBJ2-1; D gene ambiguous. The CDR3 extends over 14 amino acids. V gave up 2 bases and J gave up 4 bases, with 12 bases separating them. Germline V gene data show CDR1 as GTSNPN and CDR2 as SVGIG (reference sequence). CDR3 in amino acids: CAWSISVGYNEQFF. The CDR3 coding sequence is TGTGCCTGGAGTATTTCCGTCGGTTACAATGAGCAGTTCTTC.

This clone was seen only a few times. CDR3 loop: CASSSDRDTEAFF. The CDR3 DNA is TGTGCCAGTAGCAGTGACAGGGACACTGAAGCTTTCTTT. The chain uses TRBV19 and TRBJ1-1; 7 nucleotides align to TRBD1. Germline values: CDR1 LNHDA, CDR2 SQIVND (reference sequence). With V trimmed by 6 bases and J by 3 bases, 4 bases remained unmatched. There are 13 residues in the CDR3. Complete variable domain (other parts from reference TRBV19 and TRBJ1-1): DGGITQSPKYLFRKEGQNVTLSCEQNLNHDAMYWYRQDPGQGLRLIYYSQIVNDFQKGDIAEGYSVSREKKESFPLTVTSAQKNPTAFYLCASSSDRDTEAFFGQGTRLTVV.

V and J are TRBV6-5 and TRBJ1-6, with D possibly being TRBD1 (5 bases). Germline-derived CDR1 and CDR2 are MNHEY and SVGAGI. V lost 5 bases and J 7 bases, leaving 12 bases between the germline ends. CDR3 length: 14 amino acids. The chain's CDR3 is CASSPGQENSPLHF. DNA of the CDR3: TGTGCCAGCAGTCCAGGACAAGAAAATTCACCCCTCCACTTT.

This chain connects TRBV5-1 to TRBJ1-2, with TRBD1 identical over 8 bases. The CDR3 is 15 amino acids. In germline, CDR1 is SGHRS, CDR2 YFSETQ. The V and J ends lost 1 base and 4 bases, in that order; junction bases with no gene match: 6. The CDR3, as DNA: TGCGCCAGCAGCTTGATTGGACAGGGCGGCTATGGCTACACCTTC. The encoded protein is CASSLIGQGGYGYTF.

This clone was seen a handful of times. The rearrangement uses TRBV7-6 and TRBJ1-6; maybe TRBD1 (6 bases). V lost 5 bases and J 5 bases, leaving 16 bases between the germline ends. There are 16 residues in the CDR3. Looked up from germline, CDR1 is SGHVS and CDR2 is FNYEAQ. Written as DNA, the CDR3 is TGTGCCAGCAGCCCCTCCAGCAGGGGTGATAATTCACCCCTCCACTTT. Protein product: CASSPSSRGDNSPLHF.

This chain links TRBV9 with TRBJ2-5; 14 nucleotides match TRBD2. V shed 4 bases and J 5 bases; nucleotides not matched to a gene: 7. The CDR3 spans 16 residues. Germline assignment: CDR1 SGDLS and CDR2 YYNGEE. DNA for the CDR3: TGTGCCAGCAGCCCAAGGACTAGCGGGAGGTCGGAGACCCAGTACTTC. This encodes CASSPRTSGRSETQYF.

The V gene is TRBV27, the J gene TRBJ2-1, with 11 bases lining up with TRBD2. This CDR3 comprises 15 residues. J was trimmed by 8 bases and V by 3 bases; bases with no gene match: 6. Germline V gene data show CDR1 as MNHEY and CDR2 as SMNVEV (reference sequence). As DNA, the CDR3 is TGTGCCAGCAGTTTTGGTAGCGGGAGGGCCGATGAGCAGTTCTTC. Its protein product is CASSFGSGRADEQFF.

This chain uses TRBV6-1 with TRBJ1-1; tentative D call: TRBD1 (6 bases). Looked up from germline, CDR1 is MNHNS and CDR2 is SASEGT. Trimming removed 6 bases from V and 0 bases from J, with 14 bases in between. The CDR3 has 15 amino acids. CDR3 sequence reads: CASSYRGHLNTEAFF. The CDR3 DNA is TGTGCCAGCAGCTACCGGGGACACCTGAACACTGAAGCTTTCTTT.